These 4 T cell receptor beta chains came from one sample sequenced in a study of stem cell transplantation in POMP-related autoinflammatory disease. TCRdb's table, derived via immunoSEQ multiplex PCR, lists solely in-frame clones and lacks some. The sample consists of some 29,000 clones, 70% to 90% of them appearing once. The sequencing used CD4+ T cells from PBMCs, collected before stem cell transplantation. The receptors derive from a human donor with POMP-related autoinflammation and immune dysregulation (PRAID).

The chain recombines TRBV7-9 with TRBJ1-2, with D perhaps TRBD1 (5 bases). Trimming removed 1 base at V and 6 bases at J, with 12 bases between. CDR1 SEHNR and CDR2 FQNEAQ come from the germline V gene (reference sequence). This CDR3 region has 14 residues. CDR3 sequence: CASSLDRRDDGYTF. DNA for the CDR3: TGTGCCAGCAGCTTAGACCGACGGGACGATGGCTACACCTTC.

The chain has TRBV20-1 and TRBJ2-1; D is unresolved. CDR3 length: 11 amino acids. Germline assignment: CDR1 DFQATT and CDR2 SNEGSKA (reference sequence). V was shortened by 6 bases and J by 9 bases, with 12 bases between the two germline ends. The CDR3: CSAMAGSEQFF. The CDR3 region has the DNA TGCAGTGCAATGGCAGGATCTGAGCAGTTCTTC.

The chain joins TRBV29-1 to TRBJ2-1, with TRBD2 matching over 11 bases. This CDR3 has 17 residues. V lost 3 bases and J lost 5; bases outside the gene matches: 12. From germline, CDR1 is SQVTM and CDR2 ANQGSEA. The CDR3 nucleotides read TGCAGCGTTGATTCGGTTTTCGGGACTAGCGGAAACAATGAGCAGTTCTTC. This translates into CSVDSVFGTSGNNEQFF.

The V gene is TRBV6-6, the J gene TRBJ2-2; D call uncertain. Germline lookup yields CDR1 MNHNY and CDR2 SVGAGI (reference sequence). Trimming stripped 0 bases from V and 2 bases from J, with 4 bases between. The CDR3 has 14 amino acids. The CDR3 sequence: CASSYSHNTGELFF. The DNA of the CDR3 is TGTGCCAGCAGTTACTCTCACAACACCGGGGAGCTGTTTTTT.